Below are 11 T cell receptor beta chains sequenced from a single sample in a study of blood T cell repertoires in COVID-19. The method was immunoSEQ multiplex PCR; TCRdb's version includes in-frame clones alone and lacks a portion of them. Of around 300,000 clones in the sample, about nine tenths were seen once. The sequencing sample was made of peripheral blood. These receptors all come from a man aged 45-60 years with active or convalescent COVID-19.

The CDR3 DNA reads TGTGCCAGCAGCTTAACAGGGGGAGTGGGTGAAAAACTGTTTTTT. Its translation: CASSLTGGVGEKLFF. The rearrangement links TRBV7-9 to TRBJ1-4, with TRBD1 matching over 8 bases. V was clipped by 2 bases and J by 7 bases; unmatched bases: 6. This CDR3 is 15 amino acids long. Per germline, CDR1 SEHNR and CDR2 FQNEAQ (reference sequence).

This chain uses TRBV7-2 with TRBJ2-7; 7 bases match TRBD1. V lost 0 bases and J lost 3; bases outside the gene matches: 5. This CDR3 comprises 15 residues. Germline CDR1 SGHTA, CDR2 FQGNSA. CDR3 nucleotides: TGTGCCAGCAGCTTAGCCACGACAGGGTACTACGAGCAGTACTTC. Translated, it gives CASSLATTGYYEQYF.

Only a few counts were recorded for this clone. The chain is built from TRBV18 and TRBJ2-1; no firm D call. CDR1 and CDR2 from the germline V gene are KGHSH and LQKENI. V was shortened by 3 bases and J by 0 bases, with 3 bases between the two germline ends. CDR3 length equals 13 residues. CDR3: CASSPRSYNEQFF. The CDR3 DNA sequence: TGTGCCAGCTCACCTCGCTCCTACAATGAGCAGTTCTTC.

The V and J genes are TRBV2 and TRBJ1-2, with D maybe TRBD1 (6 bases). Trimming left V 6 bases short and J 5 bases short, with 16 bases between. Per the germline V gene, CDR1 is SNHLY and CDR2 is FYNNEI. The CDR3 loop spans 14 amino acids. In DNA form, the CDR3 reads TGTGCCAGCAGCGGCCGGAGACAGGCTTATGGCTACACCTTC. Amino acid sequence: CASSGRRQAYGYTF. Together with reference TRBV2 and TRBJ1-2, the CDR3 gives the full variable domain: EPEVTQTPSHQVTQMGQEVILRCVPISNHLYFYWYRQILGQKVEFLVSFYNNEISEKSEIFDDQFSVERPDGSNFTLKIRSTKLEDSAMYFCASSGRRQAYGYTFGSGTRLTVV.

This chain connects TRBV11-2 to TRBJ2-7, with 7 bases aligning to TRBD1. CDR1 and CDR2 from the germline V gene are SGHAT and FQNNGV. J lost 2 bases, V lost 2 bases, and 9 bases had no gene match. This CDR3 is 16 amino acids long. In nucleotides, the CDR3 is TGTGCCAGCAGCTTACGAGGGCAGGGGGTAGCCTACGAGCAGTACTTC. This sequence encodes CASSLRGQGVAYEQYF.

The chain recombines TRBV6-5 with TRBJ2-2; D call uncertain. CDR1 MNHEY and CDR2 SVGAGI come from the germline V gene. The CDR3 extends over 16 amino acids. V was cut by 0 bases and J by 3 bases, with 11 bases left in between. CDR3 bases: TGTGCCAGCAGTTACTCGTTGGGCCCGGACACCGGGGAGCTGTTTTTT. Translation gives CASSYSLGPDTGELFF.

This clone was detected only a few times. The genes are TRBV11-2 and TRBJ1-1; TRBD1 matches at 8 bases. The J segment lost 10 bases and the V segment lost 3 bases, leaving 4 bases of the junction unmatched. CDR1 is SGHAT and CDR2 is FQNNGV in the germline V gene. CDR3 size: 12 residues. CDR3 nucleotides: TGTGCCAGCAGCTTCGGACAGGGTAGAGCTTTCTTT. Its translation is CASSFGQGRAFF. Full variable domain (missing parts from reference TRBV11-2 and TRBJ1-1): EAGVAQSPRYKIIEKRQSVAFWCNPISGHATLYWYQQILGQGPKLLIQFQNNGVVDDSQLPKDRFSAERLKGVDSTLKIQPAKLEDSAVYLCASSFGQGRAFFGQGTRLTVV.

This chain connects TRBV2 to TRBJ2-1, with D tentatively TRBD2 (5 bases). Germline assignment: CDR1 SNHLY and CDR2 FYNNEI. CDR3 size: 15 residues. V lost 1 base, J lost 4 bases, and 11 bases lay in between. This CDR3 is CASSEESGIYNEQFF. As DNA, the CDR3 is TGTGCCAGCAGTGAAGAGAGCGGAATTTACAATGAGCAGTTCTTC.

V is TRBV12-3 or TRBV12-4 and J is TRBJ1-5, with no clear D. The CDR3 has 13 residues. V was pared by 9 bases and J by 2 bases, with 11 bases between. The CDR3, as DNA: TGTGCCAGTACCCCCCAGGGCAATCAGCCCCAGCATTTT. It encodes CASTPQGNQPQHF.

The rearrangement joins TRBV29-1 to TRBJ2-1, with 15 nucleotides matching TRBD2. The CDR3 loop spans 16 amino acids. After removal of 6 bases from V and 0 bases from J, the junction contained 3 bases not matched to a gene. Looked up from germline, CDR1 is SQVTM and CDR2 is ANQGSEA. The CDR3 coding sequence is TGCAGCGTGGGGACTAGCGGGAGGATCTCCTACAATGAGCAGTTCTTC. Translating gives CSVGTSGRISYNEQFF.

This chain uses TRBV7-2 with TRBJ2-5; 11 nucleotides line up with TRBD2. The CDR3 sequence is 15 residues long. Looked up from germline, CDR1 is SGHTA and CDR2 is FQGNSA. V lost 5 bases, J lost 10 bases, and 12 bases stayed unmatched. The DNA for the CDR3 is TGTGCCAGCAGCACCGCAACGGCGCTAGCGGGGGGCCAGTACTTC. Its translation is CASSTATALAGGQYF. Together with reference TRBV7-2 and TRBJ2-5, the CDR3 gives the full variable domain: GAGVSQSPSNKVTEKGKDVELRCDPISGHTALYWYRQSLGQGLEFLIYFQGNSAPDKSGLPSDRFSAERTGGSVSTLTIQRTQQEDSAVYLCASSTATALAGGQYFGPGTRLLVL.